The clone carrying this TCR beta chain was observed once. What it recognizes is unknown. The sample is drawn from a study of beta chain features in type 1 diabetes. Study summary: On cell yields, gender and age, patients and healthy donors were similar. Sorted cells from all samples, numbering 95 million to 140 million, were examined.

CD45RO/CCR7/CD25/CD127/CD95/CD27 staining was used to isolate CD4+ naive, central memory, regulatory and stem cell-like memory cells by sorting. This CDR3 has 14 residues. Germline CDR1 and CDR2: MNHEY and SMNVEV (reference sequence). The V end lost 7 bases, the J end lost 6 bases, and 16 bases lay between the germline ends. Expressed TCRB transcripts got sequenced, as all isolated RNA was reverse transcribed. Clones were sequenced by immunoSEQ multiplex PCR, and TCRdb holds only the in-frame ones, with some missing. The table shows about 170,000 clones, with approximately 7.8% occurring only once. Overall study results and limits: Fewer junction insertions and more nucleotide deletions appeared in type 1 diabetes patients. All four CD4+ subsets of Type 1 diabetes patients contained TCRB CDR3s that were moderately but significantly shorter.

This chain joins TRBV27 and TRBJ2-1, with a tentative D call TRBD2 (6 bases). This TCR was sampled from a woman in her 40s with type 1 diabetes. The sample consisted of central memory CD4+ T cells from blood. DNA for the CDR3: TGTGCCAGCATCTCACTGGGACTTACCAATGAGCAGTTCTTC. Translated, it gives CASISLGLTNEQFF.